This TCR beta chain was sequenced for a study of beta chain features in type 1 diabetes. CDR1 is SEHNR and CDR2 is FQNEAQ in the germline V gene (reference sequence). The CDR3 covers 15 residues. The V end lost 5 bases, the J end lost 0 bases, and 8 bases lay between the germline ends. Overall study results and limits: Shortening that was moderate but significant affected the TCRB CDR3s of Type 1 diabetes patients in all four CD4+ subsets. The analysis here could not establish whether HLA type shapes TCRB rearrangement.

This clone occurred a few times. The antigen is not known. Sequencing targeted expressed TCRB transcripts, as all isolated RNA had been reverse transcribed. Assay used: immunoSEQ multiplex PCR; TCRdb lists only in-frame clones, some missing. The sample lists about 650,000 clones, approximately 13% seen once, with around 0.12% in the top ten. The chain employs TRBV7-9 and TRBJ1-6; a weak D match, TRBD1 (5 bases). The sample was naive CD4+ T cells from blood. The receptor was isolated from a man aged 30-40 years with type 1 diabetes. The CDR3 DNA reads as TGTGCCAGCAGCCCAGGGAGCTCCTATAATTCACCCCTCCACTTT. It is translated as CASSPGSSYNSPLHF.